This is a list of T cell receptor beta chains from one sample in a study of cytomegalovirus exposure and HLA in healthy donors. The table came from immunoSEQ multiplex PCR; TCRdb's copy has only in-frame clones and leaves some out. The sample gives 130,000 to 150,000 clones, around 73% of which show up once; around an eighth is in the top ten. The source material was PBMCs. Receptors were obtained from a human donor in good health. Both conserved end residues are trimmed from each CDR3. The D gene is left open where the match is weak.

V gene: TRBV18
CDR3 length: 14
D gene: -
CDR3 protein: ASSLKQQQGNTEAF

V gene: TRBV7-2
CDR3 length: 13
D gene: -
CDR3 protein: ASSLTTLWPDTQY

V gene: TRBV2
CDR3 length: 12
D gene: -
CDR3 protein: ASRGTGGGNTIY

V gene: TRBV9
CDR3 length: 12
D gene: -
CDR3 protein: ASSEGGGNQPQH

V gene: TRBV10-3
CDR3 length: 11
D gene: TRBD1
CDR3 protein: AIKTGDVETQY

V gene: TRBV7-9
CDR3 length: 10
D gene: -
CDR3 protein: ASSLTGSEQY

V gene: TRBV7-6
CDR3 length: 12
D gene: -
CDR3 protein: ASSLNTGGTEAF

V gene: TRBV19
CDR3 length: 12
D gene: TRBD2
CDR3 protein: ASNSGTSYNEQF

V gene: TRBV10-2
CDR3 length: 12
D gene: TRBD2
CDR3 protein: ASRPGLESREQY

V gene: TRBV18
CDR3 length: 12
D gene: -
CDR3 protein: ASSPSRADYEQY

V gene: TRBV29-1
CDR3 length: 10
D gene: -
CDR3 protein: SVEDRVYGYT

V gene: TRBV9
CDR3 length: 12
D gene: TRBD1
CDR3 protein: ASSVGQGTYEQY

V gene: TRBV27
CDR3 length: 11
D gene: -
CDR3 protein: ASRSLGQNEQF

V gene: TRBV5-1
CDR3 length: 13
D gene: TRBD1
CDR3 protein: ASSRGTDTGNTIY

V gene: TRBV6-6
CDR3 length: 12
D gene: -
CDR3 protein: ASTQEGSYNEQF

V gene: TRBV19
CDR3 length: 11
D gene: -
CDR3 protein: ASSLFSGNTIY

V gene: TRBV6-5
CDR3 length: 12
D gene: -
CDR3 protein: ASRRTGDNSPLH

V gene: TRBV10-3
CDR3 length: 14
D gene: TRBD2
CDR3 protein: AISESTSGGALEQF

V gene: TRBV11-3
CDR3 length: 13
D gene: TRBD2
CDR3 protein: ASSLGTSGSYEQY

V gene: TRBV2
CDR3 length: 13
D gene: -
CDR3 protein: ASRFQVSGANVLT

V gene: TRBV25-1
CDR3 length: 12
D gene: -
CDR3 protein: ASSELRFEETQY

V gene: TRBV2
CDR3 length: 11
D gene: TRBD2
CDR3 protein: ASWGGFAETQY

V gene: TRBV5-4
CDR3 length: 14
D gene: TRBD2
CDR3 protein: ASSSRTSGFQETQY

V gene: TRBV18
CDR3 length: 14
D gene: -
CDR3 protein: ASSPPGLRGQETQY

V gene: TRBV6-5
CDR3 length: 11
D gene: -
CDR3 protein: ASSRDFYTEAF

V gene: TRBV2
CDR3 length: 11
D gene: -
CDR3 protein: ATQEINNQPQH

V gene: TRBV28
CDR3 length: 12
D gene: TRBD1
CDR3 protein: ALGTGGIVETQY

V gene: TRBV28
CDR3 length: 11
D gene: TRBD1
CDR3 protein: ASSRQGTGELF

V gene: TRBV27
CDR3 length: 9
D gene: -
CDR3 protein: ASSSEETQY

V gene: TRBV2
CDR3 length: 10
D gene: -
CDR3 protein: ASRQGNYGHT

V gene: TRBV5-1
CDR3 length: 12
D gene: -
CDR3 protein: ASSLEVSDTEAF

V gene: TRBV5-1
CDR3 length: 12
D gene: TRBD1
CDR3 protein: ASRPGQAYYGYT

V gene: TRBV25-1
CDR3 length: 11
D gene: -
CDR3 protein: ASSEQARDEQF

V gene: TRBV25-1
CDR3 length: 11
D gene: -
CDR3 protein: ASSGHRGDEQY

V gene: TRBV11-2
CDR3 length: 14
D gene: TRBD2
CDR3 protein: ASSELERGVPYEQY

V gene: TRBV11-1
CDR3 length: 13
D gene: TRBD2
CDR3 protein: ASSPRLAGRDEQF